A selection of T cell receptor beta chains follows, all from one sample in a study of identical twins. One entry per CDR3 protein, called by TCRdb with MiXCR from the 5' RACE reads. The table includes roughly 250,000 distinct CDR3 sequences, approximately 7% detected once. These records were also assigned to another study, of yellow fever vaccine responses in identical twins.

The sequenced material came from memory (CD45RO+) T cells sorted from blood. The source of these receptors is a woman younger than 35 in good health. CDR3s include the opening cysteine and the closing phenylalanine or tryptophan. A D gene is named only where the DNA matches it firmly. A row's size may be missing; if present it is once, few, many or a size class.

d_call | j_call | cdr3_length | clone_size | v_call | cdr3_nt | cdr3_aa
NA | TRBJ1-1 | 14 | few | TRBV11-2 | TGTGCCAGCAGCTTAGTTCTGAGGCCCACTGAAGCTTTCTTT | CASSLVLRPTEAFF
NA | TRBJ2-3 | 14 | few | TRBV11-2 | TGTGCCAGCAGCCGGTTGACGGGCGCAGATACGCAGTATTTT | CASSRLTGADTQYF
NA | TRBJ2-7 | 15 | few | TRBV4-2 | TGTGCCAGCAGCCCCGAGGGGGGAGGGCCCCAGGAGCAGTACTTC | CASSPEGGGPQEQYF
TRBD1 | TRBJ2-7 | 15 | few | TRBV11-2 | TGTGCCAGCAGCTCCCCGACAGGGACCATCTACGAGCAGTACTTC | CASSSPTGTIYEQYF
NA | TRBJ2-1 | 14 | few | TRBV5-1 | TGCGCCAGCAGCCCCGCGGGTTTATACAATGAGCAGTTCTTC | CASSPAGLYNEQFF
TRBD2 | TRBJ2-1 | 14 | many | TRBV7-9 | TGTGCCAGCAGGCGGACTAGCGCTGGAAATGAGCAGTTCTTC | CASRRTSAGNEQFF
NA | TRBJ2-5 | 13 | many | TRBV29-1 | TGCAGCGTTGACAGGGGTAACCAAGAGACCCAGCACTTC | CSVDRGNQETQHF
TRBD1 | TRBJ2-3 | 15 | few | TRBV13 | TGTGCCAGCAGCTCCACACGACAGGGGGCAGATACGCAGTATTTT | CASSSTRQGADTQYF
NA | TRBJ2-1 | 15 | few | TRBV4-1 | TGCGCCAGCAGCCATCAGGCCGACAGGAACAATGAGCAGTTCTTC | CASSHQADRNNEQFF
NA | TRBJ2-3 | 17 | NA | TRBV10-2 | TGCGCCAGCAGTGAGTCAGTGGTATCTTTTAGCACAGATACGCAGTATTTT | CASSESVVSFSTDTQYF
NA | TRBJ1-2 | 14 | many | TRBV6-1 | TGTGCCAGCAGTCGAACCCCGGACAGACATGGCTACACCTTC | CASSRTPDRHGYTF
NA | TRBJ1-1 | 15 | NA | TRBV5-4 | TGTGCCAGCAGCTCCGGGTCACCATCCTTGGGTGAAGCTTTCTTT | CASSSGSPSLGEAFF
TRBD1 | TRBJ1-1 | 17 | few | TRBV12-3/TRBV12-4 | TGTGCCAGCAGTTTTCCGGGACAGGGTTATAAGGGCACTGAAGCTTTCTTT | CASSFPGQGYKGTEAFF
TRBD2 | TRBJ2-4 | 20 | many | TRBV11-2 | TGTGCCAGCAGCTTAGGGTTCGGGCTAGCGGGGGGAATAACCAAAAACATTCAGTACTTC | CASSLGFGLAGGITKNIQYF
NA | TRBJ1-2 | 16 | many | TRBV12-3/TRBV12-4 | TGTGCCAGCAGTTTAGGTCACGGCAGGGAGAACTATGGCTACACCTTC | CASSLGHGRENYGYTF
NA | TRBJ1-3 | 17 | few | TRBV3-1 | TGTGCCAGCAGCCCTCCTTTGAGGACAGTCTCCCGAAACACCATATATTTT | CASSPPLRTVSRNTIYF
NA | TRBJ2-5 | 15 | many | TRBV6-1 | TGTGCCAGCAGACGAATGGACAGCCCTCGGGAGACCCAGTACTTC | CASRRMDSPRETQYF
NA | TRBJ1-2 | 14 | many | TRBV28 | TGTGCCAGCAGTTTATCTGGCCTCGTGGATGGCTACACCTTC | CASSLSGLVDGYTF
NA | TRBJ1-5 | 14 | many | TRBV6-1 | TGTGCCAGCAGCCCCGCCGGGGTTAATCAGCCCCAGCATTTT | CASSPAGVNQPQHF
TRBD1 | TRBJ2-5 | 15 | many | TRBV12-3/TRBV12-4 | TGTGCCAGCAGCGCAAGGGACAGCCCCCAAGAGACCCAGTACTTC | CASSARDSPQETQYF
NA | TRBJ1-4 | 13 | many | TRBV20-1 | TGCAGTGCTGCCCCCCCGGCGAATGAAAAACTGTTTTTT | CSAAPPANEKLFF
TRBD2 | TRBJ2-5 | 16 | many | TRBV20-1 | TGCAGTGCTAGATGGTTAGCGGGGTCTGTGGGGGAGACCCAGTACTTC | CSARWLAGSVGETQYF
TRBD1 | TRBJ1-2 | 14 | many | TRBV5-6 | TGTGCCAGCAGCTCACCGGGACAGCCCTATGGCTACACCTTC | CASSSPGQPYGYTF
TRBD2 | TRBJ2-3 | 15 | many | TRBV20-1 | TGCAGTGCCCCGTCCAGCGGGAGTTTCGCAGATACGCAGTATTTT | CSAPSSGSFADTQYF
TRBD1 | TRBJ2-1 | 15 | many | TRBV27 | TGTGCCAGCAGTTTATGGGGACAGGGGTACAATGAGCAGTTCTTC | CASSLWGQGYNEQFF
TRBD2 | TRBJ2-5 | 17 | few | TRBV7-9 | TGTGCCAGCAGCTTAGGGTCAGGGCTTGGGACTAAAGAGACCCAGTACTTC | CASSLGSGLGTKETQYF
TRBD1 | TRBJ2-5 | 15 | few | TRBV7-9 | TGTGCCAGCAGCTCTGACAGGGGGCGTGGGGAGACCCAGTACTTC | CASSSDRGRGETQYF
TRBD1 | TRBJ2-3 | 15 | few | TRBV10-3 | TGTGCCATCAGTAAAAACAGGGGAAGTAGTGATACGCAGTATTTT | CAISKNRGSSDTQYF
NA | TRBJ1-1 | 12 | NA | TRBV20-1 | TGCAGTGCTAGCCCCAGGGTGACTGAAGCTTTCTTT | CSASPRVTEAFF
TRBD2 | TRBJ2-7 | 13 | many | TRBV20-1 | TGCAGTGCTAGGGGCGGGAGGAACTACGAGCAGTACTTC | CSARGGRNYEQYF
NA | TRBJ1-1 | 13 | few | TRBV7-2 | TGTGCCAGCAGCCGACAGATAAACACTGAAGCTTTCTTT | CASSRQINTEAFF
TRBD2 | TRBJ2-1 | 15 | NA | TRBV2 | TGTGCCAGCAGTCGACTAGCGGGAAAGTACAATGAGCAGTTCTTC | CASSRLAGKYNEQFF
TRBD2 | TRBJ2-3 | 16 | NA | TRBV20-1 | TGCAGTGCTAGATCGGCTAGCGGGGGGGCCTCAGATACGCAGTATTTT | CSARSASGGASDTQYF
NA | TRBJ2-2 | 13 | few | TRBV5-1 | TGCGCCAGCAGCTTAACAGGGAGCGGGGAGCTGTTTTTT | CASSLTGSGELFF
NA | TRBJ2-2 | 16 | few | TRBV3-1 | TGTGCCAGCAGCCAAGGGGGACACCCGAACACCGGGGAGCTGTTTTTT | CASSQGGHPNTGELFF
NA | TRBJ1-1 | 13 | medium-sized | TRBV5-1 | TGTGCCAGCAGTTTAGCGGGGAACACTGAAGCTTTCTTT | CASSLAGNTEAFF
NA | TRBJ2-5 | 13 | many | TRBV29-1 | TGCAGCGTTGATTGGGGGACCCAAGAGACCCAGTACTTC | CSVDWGTQETQYF
NA | TRBJ2-5 | 13 | many | TRBV6-1 | TGTGCCAGCAGTGGAACCCGCAGGGAGACCCAGTACTTC | CASSGTRRETQYF
NA | TRBJ1-6 | 13 | many | TRBV11-2 | TGTGCCAGCAGCTTAGGTGGAGATTCACCCCTCCACTTT | CASSLGGDSPLHF
TRBD2 | TRBJ2-4 | 18 | few | TRBV11-2 | TGTGCCAGCAGCCGAGGACTAGCGGGAGCGATAGCCAAAAACATTCAGTACTTC | CASSRGLAGAIAKNIQYF
NA | TRBJ1-2 | 15 | NA | TRBV4-1 | TGCGCCAGCAGCCAACCTGGGGGGGTAGTCTATGGCTACACCTTC | CASSQPGGVVYGYTF
TRBD2 | TRBJ2-5 | 14 | many | TRBV20-1 | TGCAGTGCTAGACCACTAGCGGAGAAAGAGACCCAGTACTTC | CSARPLAEKETQYF
NA | TRBJ1-5 | 15 | many | TRBV4-1 | TGCGCCAGCAGTCAAGACGGACAGCTCAATCAGCCCCAGCATTTT | CASSQDGQLNQPQHF
NA | TRBJ2-3 | 15 | few | TRBV3-1 | TGTGCCAGCAGCCTAAACGGGGGTTTAACAGATACGCAGTATTTT | CASSLNGGLTDTQYF
NA | TRBJ2-1 | 15 | many | TRBV18 | TGTGCCAGCTCACCGGTAGGGAGCTCCTACAATGAGCAGTTCTTC | CASSPVGSSYNEQFF
NA | TRBJ1-6 | 15 | medium-sized | TRBV11-2 | TGTGCCAGCAGCTTAGACCCGGCAGGGTATTCACCCCTCCACTTT | CASSLDPAGYSPLHF
NA | TRBJ1-5 | 14 | many | TRBV11-2 | TGTGCCAGCAGCTCACAGGGTTTTGCTCAGCCCCAGCATTTT | CASSSQGFAQPQHF
NA | TRBJ2-2 | 20 | few | TRBV4-1 | TGCGCCAGCAGCCATCAACCAGGGAGTCCAGCCGCCTCGAACACCGGGGAGCTGTTTTTT | CASSHQPGSPAASNTGELFF
TRBD1 | TRBJ1-1 | 15 | many | TRBV12-3/TRBV12-4 | TGTGCCAGCAGTTTAAGGACAGGGGGAGGGACTGAAGCTTTCTTT | CASSLRTGGGTEAFF